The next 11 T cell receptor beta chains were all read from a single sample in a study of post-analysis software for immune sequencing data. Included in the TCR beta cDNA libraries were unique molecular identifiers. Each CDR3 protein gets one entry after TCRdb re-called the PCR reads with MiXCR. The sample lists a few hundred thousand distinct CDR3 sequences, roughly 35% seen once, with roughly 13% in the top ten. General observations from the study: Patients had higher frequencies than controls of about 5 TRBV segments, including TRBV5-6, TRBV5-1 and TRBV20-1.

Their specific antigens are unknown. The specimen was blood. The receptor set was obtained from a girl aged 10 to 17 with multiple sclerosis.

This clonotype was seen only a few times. The CDR3 loop is CSASLAGGSNEQFF. In DNA form, the CDR3 reads TGCAGTGCCAGCCTAGCGGGGGGGAGCAATGAGCAGTTCTTC. This chain links TRBV20-1 with TRBJ2-1; 12 bases map to TRBD2. Germline CDR1 reads DFQATT; CDR2 reads SNEGSKA (reference sequence). V was clipped by 6 bases and J by 6 bases; unmatched bases: 6. The CDR3 has 14 residues.

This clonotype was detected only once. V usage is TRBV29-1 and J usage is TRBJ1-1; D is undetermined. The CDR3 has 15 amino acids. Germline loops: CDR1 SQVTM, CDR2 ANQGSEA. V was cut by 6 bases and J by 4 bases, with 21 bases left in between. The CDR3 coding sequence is TGCAGCGTACGTGGACTGGGTGGGGTGGGCACTGAAGCTTTCTTT. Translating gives CSVRGLGGVGTEAFF.

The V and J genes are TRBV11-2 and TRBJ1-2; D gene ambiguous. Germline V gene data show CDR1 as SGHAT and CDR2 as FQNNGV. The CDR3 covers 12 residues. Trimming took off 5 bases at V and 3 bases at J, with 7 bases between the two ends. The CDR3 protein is CASSQIDYGYTF. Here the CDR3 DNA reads TGTGCCAGCAGCCAAATAGACTATGGCTACACCTTC.

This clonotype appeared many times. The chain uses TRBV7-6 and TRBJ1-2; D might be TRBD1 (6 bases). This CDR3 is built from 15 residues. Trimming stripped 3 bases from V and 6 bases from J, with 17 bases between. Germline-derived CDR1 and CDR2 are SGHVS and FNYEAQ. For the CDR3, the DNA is TGTGCCAGCAGCTTGTATGGACAGACTGGTGATGGCTACACCTTC. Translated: CASSLYGQTGDGYTF. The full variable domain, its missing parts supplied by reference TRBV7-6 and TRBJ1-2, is GAGVSQSPRYKVTKRGQDVALRCDPISGHVSLYWYRQALGQGPEFLTYFNYEAQQDKSGLPNDRFSAERPEGSISTLTIQRTEQRDSAMYRCASSLYGQTGDGYTFGSGTRLTVV.

The CDR3 sequence: CASSPDRTGDSSPLHF. As DNA, the CDR3 is TGTGCCAGCAGTCCGGACAGGACGGGCGATAGTTCACCCCTCCACTTT. The chain has TRBV28 and TRBJ1-6; 7 bases match TRBD1. The germline V gene has CDR1 MDHEN and CDR2 SYDVKM. Trimming at V came to 5 bases and at J to 9 bases, leaving 13 bases not matched to a gene. The CDR3 length is 16 residues.

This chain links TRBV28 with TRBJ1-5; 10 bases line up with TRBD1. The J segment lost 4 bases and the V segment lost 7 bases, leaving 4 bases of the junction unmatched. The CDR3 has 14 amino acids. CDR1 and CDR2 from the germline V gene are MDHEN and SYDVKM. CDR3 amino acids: CASIQGQGNQPQHF. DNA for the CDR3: TGTGCCAGCATACAGGGACAGGGGAATCAGCCCCAGCATTTT.

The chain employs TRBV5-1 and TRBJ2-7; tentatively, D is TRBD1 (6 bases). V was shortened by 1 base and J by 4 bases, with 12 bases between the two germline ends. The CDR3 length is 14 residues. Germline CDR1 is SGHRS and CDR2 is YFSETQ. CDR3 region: CASSLKGHQYEQYF. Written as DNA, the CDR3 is TGCGCCAGCAGCTTGAAGGGACATCAATACGAGCAGTACTTC.

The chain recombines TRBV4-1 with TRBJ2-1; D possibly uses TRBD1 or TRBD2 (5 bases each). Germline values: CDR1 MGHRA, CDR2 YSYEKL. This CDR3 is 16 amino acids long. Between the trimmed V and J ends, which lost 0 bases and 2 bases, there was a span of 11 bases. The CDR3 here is CASSQEEGRAYNEQFF. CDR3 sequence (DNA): TGCGCCAGCAGCCAAGAAGAGGGACGGGCCTACAATGAGCAGTTCTTC.

CDR3 residues: CASSQAIRVDIEKLFF. The CDR3 DNA is TGTGCCAGCAGCCAAGCTATCAGGGTTGATATTGAAAAACTGTTTTTT. The rearrangement links TRBV3-1 to TRBJ1-4; a weak D match, TRBD1 (5 bases). V shed 1 base and J shed 7 bases, with 16 bases lying between them. This CDR3 is 16 amino acids long. Germline lookup yields CDR1 LGHDT and CDR2 YNNKEL (reference sequence).

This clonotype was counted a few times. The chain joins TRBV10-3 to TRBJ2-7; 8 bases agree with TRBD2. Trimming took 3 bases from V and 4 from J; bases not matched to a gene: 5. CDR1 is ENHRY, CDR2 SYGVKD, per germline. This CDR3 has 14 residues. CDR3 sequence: CAISEHGGGYEQYF. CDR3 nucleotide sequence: TGTGCCATCAGTGAACACGGCGGGGGGTACGAGCAGTACTTC.

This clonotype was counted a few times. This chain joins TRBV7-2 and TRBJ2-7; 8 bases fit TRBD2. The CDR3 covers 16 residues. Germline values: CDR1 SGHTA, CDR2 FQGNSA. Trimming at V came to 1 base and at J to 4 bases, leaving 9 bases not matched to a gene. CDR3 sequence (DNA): TGTGCCAGCAGCTTAGTTAGCGGGGAGATCATATACGAGCAGTACTTC. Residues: CASSLVSGEIIYEQYF.